This T cell receptor beta chain was sequenced in a study of cytomegalovirus exposure and HLA in healthy donors. Study-wide findings and caveats: In the analysis, some V segments, TRBV6-2 and TRBV6-3 included, were excluded as indistinguishable.

This CDR3 region has 14 residues. Germline CDR1 MNHNY, CDR2 SVGAGI (reference sequence). Trimming took 6 bases from V and 1 from J, leaving 11 bases between them. 13 Jbeta primers and 60 Vbeta primers were used for the PCR. Method: immunoSEQ multiplex PCR; TCRdb's copy keeps in-frame clones and lacks some. Seen here are 110,000 to 150,000 clones, approximately 78% observed once, and the top ten hold 2.5% to 3%. Of note for this clone: The antigen remains undetermined.

This rearrangement joins TRBV6-6 to TRBJ2-3, with TRBD1 as a possible D gene (5 bases). Sample: PBMCs. This TCR was recovered from a female donor in good health and CMV-seronegative. The CDR3 DNA reads as TGTGCCAGCAGCTCCCTGGGGCGCACAGATACGCAGTATTTT. It translates to CASSSLGRTDTQYF.